This is a list of T cell receptor beta chains from one sample in a study of blood T cell repertoires in COVID-19. Profiled with immunoSEQ multiplex PCR; TCRdb holds only in-frame clones, not every one. Counted here are approximately 190,000 clones, roughly four fifths occurring once; the ten biggest clones make up around 6.1%. The sample was peripheral blood. These receptors were collected from a woman in her 40s with acute or convalescent COVID-19. The CDR3 runs from the conserved cysteine through the conserved F or W. Fields, in order: V gene, J gene, clone size, D gene, CDR3 protein, CDR3 DNA. The D gene is left open where the match is weak. The size entry is marked missing in some rows and otherwise reads once, few, many or a size class.

V: TRBV18
J: TRBJ2-7
size: NA
D: TRBD1
CDR3: CASSPGTGGYEQYF
DNA: TGTGCCAGCTCACCCGGGACAGGGGGCTACGAGCAGTACTTC

V: TRBV5-1
J: TRBJ2-2
size: NA
D: TRBD2
CDR3: CASSLPSGGVNTGELFF
DNA: TGCGCCAGCAGCTTGCCTAGCGGGGGGGTAAACACCGGGGAGCTGTTTTTT

V: TRBV30
J: TRBJ1-2
size: NA
D: NA
CDR3: CAWSFAWTDGYTF
DNA: TGTGCCTGGAGTTTCGCGTGGACAGATGGCTACACCTTC

V: TRBV12-2
J: TRBJ1-6
size: NA
D: NA
CDR3: CASRFGNYNSPLHF
DNA: TGTGCAAGTCGCTTCGGGAACTATAATTCACCCCTCCACTTT

V: TRBV5-4
J: TRBJ2-3
size: NA
D: TRBD2
CDR3: CASSFGTSGGGDTQYF
DNA: TGTGCCAGCAGCTTTGGGACTAGCGGGGGGGGAGATACGCAGTATTTT

V: TRBV11-2
J: TRBJ1-6
size: NA
D: NA
CDR3: CASSFPGEGTPLHF
DNA: TGTGCCAGCAGCTTTCCGGGGGAGGGGACACCCCTCCACTTT

V: TRBV24-1
J: TRBJ2-2
size: NA
D: TRBD1
CDR3: CATSDLGQVNTGELFF
DNA: TGTGCCACCAGTGATTTAGGACAGGTGAACACCGGGGAGCTGTTTTTT

V: TRBV18
J: TRBJ1-1
size: once
D: TRBD1
CDR3: CASSLDRGNTEAFF
DNA: TGTGCCAGCTCGCTGGACAGGGGGAACACTGAAGCTTTCTTT

V: TRBV3-1/TRBV3-2
J: TRBJ1-2
size: NA
D: TRBD1
CDR3: CASSQVRGGAGYTF
DNA: TGTGCCAGCAGCCAAGTCAGAGGGGGCGCCGGCTACACCTTC

V: TRBV30
J: TRBJ1-2
size: once
D: NA
CDR3: CAWGPSPIQGGYGYTF
DNA: TGTGCCTGGGGCCCATCCCCGATTCAGGGTGGCTATGGCTACACCTTC

V: TRBV7-6
J: TRBJ2-7
size: NA
D: NA
CDR3: CASSRKLYEQYF
DNA: TGTGCCAGCAGCCGTAAACTTTACGAGCAGTACTTC

V: TRBV5-1
J: TRBJ2-2
size: NA
D: NA
CDR3: CASSSGVSNTGELFF
DNA: TGCGCCAGCAGCTCAGGGGTGTCGAACACCGGGGAGCTGTTTTTT

V: TRBV18
J: TRBJ2-7
size: NA
D: NA
CDR3: CASSPPNGEYEQYF
DNA: TGTGCCAGCTCACCCCCCAATGGAGAGTACGAGCAGTACTTC

V: TRBV12-3/TRBV12-4
J: TRBJ1-4
size: NA
D: NA
CDR3: CASSEQDNEKLFF
DNA: TGTGCCAGCAGTGAACAGGATAATGAAAAACTGTTTTTT

V: TRBV28
J: TRBJ2-7
size: NA
D: NA
CDR3: CASSLAGVSYEQYF
DNA: TGTGCCAGCAGTTTGGCGGGTGTCTCCTACGAGCAGTACTTC

V: TRBV13
J: TRBJ1-2
size: NA
D: NA
CDR3: CASSQAYTGFLGRGYTF
DNA: TGTGCCAGCAGCCAAGCCTATACAGGGTTTCTAGGAAGGGGCTACACCTTC

V: TRBV6-5
J: TRBJ1-5
size: NA
D: NA
CDR3: CASTTREPGPQHF
DNA: TGTGCCAGCACCACCCGAGAGCCGGGGCCCCAGCATTTT

V: TRBV29-1
J: TRBJ2-1
size: NA
D: TRBD2
CDR3: CSMNGLENGDEQFF
DNA: TGCAGCATGAACGGACTAGAGAATGGGGATGAGCAGTTCTTC

V: TRBV28
J: TRBJ2-3
size: NA
D: NA
CDR3: CASSLGGDTQYF
DNA: TGTGCCAGCAGTTTAGGCGGAGATACGCAGTATTTT

V: TRBV11-2
J: TRBJ2-1
size: NA
D: TRBD2
CDR3: CASSPATSGGYNEQFF
DNA: TGTGCCAGCAGCCCCGCGACTAGCGGGGGCTACAATGAGCAGTTCTTC

V: TRBV3-1/TRBV3-2
J: TRBJ2-3
size: NA
D: TRBD2
CDR3: CASSRRASGRFTDTQYF
DNA: TGTGCCAGCAGCCGGAGGGCTAGCGGGAGGTTCACAGATACGCAGTATTTT

V: TRBV27
J: TRBJ2-1
size: NA
D: NA
CDR3: CASSLRSGGTTYNEQFF
DNA: TGTGCCAGCAGTTTAAGGTCTGGGGGCACCACCTACAATGAGCAGTTCTTC

V: TRBV18
J: TRBJ1-1
size: NA
D: TRBD1
CDR3: CASSPTGADTEAFF
DNA: TGTGCCAGCTCACCGACAGGGGCGGACACTGAAGCTTTCTTT

V: TRBV30
J: TRBJ1-4
size: NA
D: TRBD1
CDR3: CAFDPGQASSTNEKLFF
DNA: TGTGCGTTCGATCCGGGACAGGCCTCATCAACTAATGAAAAACTGTTTTTT

V: TRBV18
J: TRBJ1-2
size: NA
D: TRBD1
CDR3: CASSPKGQGNYGYTF
DNA: TGTGCCAGCTCACCAAAGGGACAGGGTAACTATGGCTACACCTTC

V: TRBV27
J: TRBJ2-7
size: NA
D: NA
CDR3: CASSLIAGTLTYEQYF
DNA: TGTGCCAGCAGTTTAATAGCCGGGACACTTACCTACGAGCAGTACTTC

V: TRBV7-2
J: TRBJ2-1
size: NA
D: NA
CDR3: CASSLVGLADNEQFF
DNA: TGTGCCAGCAGCTTAGTAGGACTCGCCGACAATGAGCAGTTCTTC

V: TRBV6-5
J: TRBJ2-7
size: NA
D: TRBD1
CDR3: CASRRDRGLHEQYF
DNA: TGTGCCAGCAGGAGGGACAGGGGGCTACACGAGCAGTACTTC

V: TRBV20-1
J: TRBJ2-1
size: NA
D: NA
CDR3: CSARTERKQFF
DNA: TGCAGTGCTAGGACAGAGCGAAAGCAGTTCTTC

V: TRBV3-1/TRBV3-2
J: TRBJ1-6
size: NA
D: NA
CDR3: CASSHATGALHF
DNA: TGTGCCAGCAGCCATGCCACGGGGGCCCTCCACTTT

V: TRBV7-3
J: TRBJ1-2
size: NA
D: TRBD1
CDR3: CASSSGTGSYGYTF
DNA: TGTGCCAGCAGCTCAGGGACAGGGAGTTATGGCTACACCTTC

V: TRBV29-1
J: TRBJ1-2
size: NA
D: TRBD1
CDR3: CSAGDRENYGYTF
DNA: TGCAGCGCCGGGGACAGGGAGAACTATGGCTACACCTTC

V: TRBV2
J: TRBJ1-5
size: NA
D: TRBD1
CDR3: CASSERTGFNQPQHF
DNA: TGTGCCAGCAGTGAACGGACAGGGTTCAATCAGCCCCAGCATTTT

V: TRBV9
J: TRBJ2-7
size: NA
D: TRBD2
CDR3: CASSAKSGGFGEQYF
DNA: TGTGCCAGCAGCGCAAAGAGCGGGGGGTTTGGCGAGCAGTACTTC

V: TRBV4-1
J: TRBJ1-2
size: NA
D: NA
CDR3: CASSQDGYGYTF
DNA: TGCGCCAGCAGCCAAGACGGGTATGGCTACACCTTC

V: TRBV19
J: TRBJ2-2
size: NA
D: NA
CDR3: CASSQQDSFTGELFF
DNA: TGTGCCAGTAGTCAACAAGACTCATTCACCGGGGAGCTGTTTTTT

V: TRBV27
J: TRBJ2-7
size: NA
D: TRBD1
CDR3: CASSRIPGQGWDEQYF
DNA: TGTGCCAGCAGTCGAATCCCGGGACAGGGGTGGGACGAGCAGTACTTC

V: TRBV3-1/TRBV3-2
J: TRBJ2-7
size: NA
D: NA
CDR3: CASRSYRDDYEQYF
DNA: TGTGCCAGCCGAAGCTACAGGGACGACTACGAGCAGTACTTC

V: TRBV6-5
J: TRBJ1-2
size: NA
D: NA
CDR3: CASSPHRGYTF
DNA: TGTGCCAGCAGCCCCCATCGGGGCTACACCTTC

V: TRBV19
J: TRBJ1-2
size: few
D: NA
CDR3: CASSILPIPGIYGYTF
DNA: TGTGCCAGTAGTATACTCCCTATCCCAGGGATCTATGGCTACACCTTC

V: TRBV5-1
J: TRBJ2-3
size: NA
D: NA
CDR3: CASSPRRNTQYF
DNA: TGCGCCAGCAGCCCTAGGCGGAATACGCAGTATTTT

V: TRBV9
J: TRBJ1-2
size: NA
D: TRBD1
CDR3: CASSEGTGGFYGYTF
DNA: TGTGCCAGCAGTGAGGGGACAGGGGGCTTCTATGGCTACACCTTC

V: TRBV29-1
J: TRBJ1-6
size: NA
D: NA
CDR3: CSVVYGNNSPLHF
DNA: TGCAGCGTTGTTTACGGGAATAATTCACCCCTCCACTTT

V: TRBV4-2
J: TRBJ2-3
size: NA
D: NA
CDR3: CASSQDSLLTDTQYF
DNA: TGTGCCAGCAGCCAAGATTCCCTTCTCACAGATACGCAGTATTTT

V: TRBV6-5
J: TRBJ1-1
size: NA
D: NA
CDR3: CAHAPGNTEAFF
DNA: TGTGCTCATGCCCCCGGGAACACTGAAGCTTTCTTT

V: TRBV27
J: TRBJ1-2
size: NA
D: NA
CDR3: CASSFGGNRLTNYGYTF
DNA: TGTGCCAGCAGTTTTGGGGGGAACAGACTGACTAACTATGGCTACACCTTC

V: TRBV9
J: TRBJ2-2
size: NA
D: TRBD2
CDR3: CASSVAPSGGAHGELFF
DNA: TGTGCCAGCAGCGTAGCTCCTAGCGGGGGGGCCCACGGGGAGCTGTTTTTT

V: TRBV4-2
J: TRBJ1-3
size: few
D: TRBD1
CDR3: CASSRLGTGGSGNTIYF
DNA: TGTGCCAGCAGCCGCCTCGGTACAGGGGGATCGGGAAACACCATATATTTT

V: TRBV29-1
J: TRBJ2-5
size: NA
D: NA
CDR3: CSVEYFSADGGTQYF
DNA: TGCAGCGTTGAATACTTCTCCGCGGACGGGGGGACCCAGTACTTC

V: TRBV5-5
J: TRBJ1-5
size: NA
D: NA
CDR3: CASSLTGKGHSNQPQHF
DNA: TGTGCCAGCAGCTTAACAGGGAAAGGTCATAGCAATCAGCCCCAGCATTTT

V: TRBV5-1
J: TRBJ2-5
size: NA
D: TRBD1
CDR3: CASSFGQGAETQYF
DNA: TGCGCCAGCAGCTTTGGTCAGGGGGCAGAGACCCAGTACTTC

V: TRBV19
J: TRBJ1-1
size: NA
D: NA
CDR3: CASSRQGNTEAFF
DNA: TGTGCCAGTAGTAGGCAGGGGAACACTGAAGCTTTCTTT

V: TRBV27
J: TRBJ2-1
size: NA
D: TRBD1
CDR3: CASSFSLGQGLADQFF
DNA: TGTGCCAGCAGTTTCAGTTTGGGACAGGGGTTAGCGGATCAGTTCTTC

V: TRBV9
J: TRBJ1-2
size: few
D: TRBD1
CDR3: CASSVGGTASNYGYTF
DNA: TGTGCCAGCAGCGTAGGAGGGACAGCATCTAACTATGGCTACACCTTC

V: TRBV28
J: TRBJ2-7
size: few
D: TRBD1
CDR3: CASSLGQGGPYF
DNA: TGTGCCAGCAGCCTTGGACAGGGGGGGCCGTACTTC

V: TRBV6-5
J: TRBJ2-1
size: NA
D: NA
CDR3: CASRLGAPSTNEQFF
DNA: TGTGCCAGCAGATTGGGGGCTCCTTCAACCAATGAGCAGTTCTTC

V: TRBV11-2
J: TRBJ1-1
size: NA
D: NA
CDR3: CASSLDRRYEAFF
DNA: TGTGCCAGCAGCTTAGACAGGCGATATGAAGCTTTCTTT

V: TRBV28
J: TRBJ2-3
size: NA
D: TRBD1
CDR3: CASSPPGQGLGGRTDTQYF
DNA: TGTGCCAGCAGTCCTCCGGGACAGGGTTTGGGAGGCCGCACAGATACGCAGTATTTT